This TCR beta chain was found in a study of cytomegalovirus exposure and HLA in healthy donors. Study at large: About 180 million T cells yielded some 120 million unique TCR beta sequences in earlier analysis. Researchers found that just over 80% of around 400 genotyped donors fell within the Caucasian-associated ancestry cluster.

Despite likely unrecorded immune exposures, the donors were nominally healthy at the time of sampling. This CDR3 is built from 15 residues. V dropped 5 bases and J dropped 5 bases, with 17 bases sitting between them. Germline-derived CDR1 and CDR2 are MDHEN and SYDVKM. PCR involved 60 Vbeta and 13 Jbeta primers. The method was immunoSEQ multiplex PCR; TCRdb's version includes in-frame clones alone and lacks a portion of them. The profile covers around 100,000 clones, with approximately 78% appearing a single time and about 4.4% taken by the ten largest. The specimen was PBMCs. This TCR was recovered from a male donor in good health and CMV-seropositive. The chain uses TRBV28 and TRBJ2-3, with D perhaps TRBD1 (6 bases). CDR3 protein: CASSNPGTFGDTQYF. As DNA, the CDR3 is TGTGCCAGCAGTAATCCCGGGACATTTGGAGATACGCAGTATTTT. Full variable domain (remainder filled in from reference TRBV28 and TRBJ2-3): DVKVTQSSRYLVKRTGEKVFLECVQDMDHENMFWYRQDPGLGLRLIYFSYDVKMKEKGDIPEGYSVSREKKERFSLILESASTNQTSMYLCASSNPGTFGDTQYFGPGTRLTVL.